The present TCR beta chain was sequenced within a study of shared T cell receptors in the human thymus. Profiled with immunoSEQ multiplex PCR; TCRdb holds only in-frame clones, not every one. The data contain around 730,000 clones, approximately 83% of them singletons. The V end lost 6 bases, the J end lost 3 bases, and 8 bases lay between the germline ends. From germline, CDR1 is MNHEY and CDR2 SVGAGI. The CDR3 loop spans 12 amino acids. The same specimen was also included in a second study, on human thymus T cells. That source adds: Corrective heart surgery yielded the resections from which the thymus tissue came. Seemingly biased V and J gene usage marked thymic and blood repertoires.

This receptor was taken from a girl less than two years old with a congenital heart defect. Sequenced material: thymocytes. The genes are TRBV6-5 and TRBJ1-2; maybe TRBD1 (6 bases). The CDR3, as DNA: TGTGCCAGCAGACAGGGTTACTATGGCTACACCTTC. Encoded protein: CASRQGYYGYTF.